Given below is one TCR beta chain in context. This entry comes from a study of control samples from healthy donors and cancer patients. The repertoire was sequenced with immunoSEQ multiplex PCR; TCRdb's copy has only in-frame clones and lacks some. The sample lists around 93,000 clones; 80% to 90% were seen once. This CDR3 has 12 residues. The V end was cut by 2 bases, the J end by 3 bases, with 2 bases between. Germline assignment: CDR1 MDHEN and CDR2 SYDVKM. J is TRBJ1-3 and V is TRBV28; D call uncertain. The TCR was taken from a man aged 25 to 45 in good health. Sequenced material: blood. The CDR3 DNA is TGTGCCAGCAGTTTAGGTGGAAACACCATATATTTT. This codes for CASSLGGNTIYF.